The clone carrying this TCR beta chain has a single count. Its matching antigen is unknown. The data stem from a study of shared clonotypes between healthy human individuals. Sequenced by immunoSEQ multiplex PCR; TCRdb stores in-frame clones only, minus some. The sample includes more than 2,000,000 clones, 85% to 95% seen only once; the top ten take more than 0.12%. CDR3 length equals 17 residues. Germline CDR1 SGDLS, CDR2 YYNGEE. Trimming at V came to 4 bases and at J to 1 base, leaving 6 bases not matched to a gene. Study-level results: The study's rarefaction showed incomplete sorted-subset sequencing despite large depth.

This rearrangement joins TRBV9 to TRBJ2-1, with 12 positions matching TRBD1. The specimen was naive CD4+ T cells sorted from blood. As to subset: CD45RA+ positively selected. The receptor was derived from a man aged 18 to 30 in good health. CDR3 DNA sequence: TGTGCCAGCAGCCCTCCGGGACAGGGGGCTTCCTACAATGAGCAGTTCTTC. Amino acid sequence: CASSPPGQGASYNEQFF.